Here is one TCR beta chain with its context. The CDR3 is 16 residues long. In germline, CDR1 is LGHNA, CDR2 YNFKEQ. V lost 4 bases to trimming and J lost 4 bases; unmatched junction nucleotides: 10. As processed by the authors: Amplification from reference gene primers served as the basis for estimated nucleated cell counts. The assay was immunoSEQ multiplex PCR, and TCRdb's table has in-frame clones only and misses some. The V and J calls and clone size are taken from that table; D and trimming were inferred from the DNA. The sample holds about 240,000 clones, about 80% seen once. This entry is derived from a study of blood T cell repertoires in COVID-19.

The source of this sequence is a woman older than 75 with acute or convalescent COVID-19. The sample was peripheral blood. The chain combines TRBV4-2 with TRBJ2-3; 8 bases fit TRBD2. The CDR3 coding sequence is TGTGCCAGCAGCCCGCGGGGGGAAACGGAGCCAGATACGCAGTATTTT. It encodes CASSPRGETEPDTQYF.